Each of the 13 T cell receptor beta chains below was sequenced from the same sample in a study of T cell changes during pregnancy in multiple sclerosis. Produced via immunoSEQ multiplex PCR; TCRdb's table is partial and in-frame only. The sample yields about 110,000 clones, 85% to 95% seen once. Source: peripheral blood, taken in the third trimester of pregnancy. The receptors were sampled from a female donor in good health, enrolled as a control in a pregnancy study.

The chain uses TRBV7-8 and TRBJ1-1; weak D call: TRBD1 (6 bases). This CDR3 has 14 amino acids. V gave up 6 bases and J gave up 5 bases, with 16 bases separating them. Germline lookup yields CDR1 SGHVS and CDR2 FQNEAQ. CDR3 bases: TGTGCCAGCAGTTCCCCAGGGGAAGGGACTGAAGCTTTCTTT. Protein sequence: CASSSPGEGTEAFF.

The rearrangement links TRBV9 to TRBJ1-1, with D perhaps TRBD1 (6 bases). The germline V gene encodes CDR1 SGDLS and CDR2 YYNGEE. Trimming left V 4 bases short and J 4 bases short, with 17 bases between. The CDR3 totals 15 residues. The CDR3 DNA follows: TGTGCCAGCAGCCCACAAGGGGAACAGGGCACTGAAGCTTTCTTT. This codes for CASSPQGEQGTEAFF.

This clone occurred a few times. J is TRBJ1-1 and V is TRBV11-2; D is unclear. CDR3 length: 14 residues. Looked up from germline, CDR1 is SGHAT and CDR2 is FQNNGV. Trimming left V 2 bases short and J 1 base short, with 8 bases between. The CDR3 sequence is CASSLSSGNTEAFF. Written as DNA, the CDR3 is TGTGCCAGCAGCTTATCGTCAGGGAACACTGAAGCTTTCTTT. Complete variable domain (other parts from reference TRBV11-2 and TRBJ1-1): EAGVAQSPRYKIIEKRQSVAFWCNPISGHATLYWYQQILGQGPKLLIQFQNNGVVDDSQLPKDRFSAERLKGVDSTLKIQPAKLEDSAVYLCASSLSSGNTEAFFGQGTRLTVV.

V and J are TRBV10-3 and TRBJ2-7, with D possibly being TRBD1 (5 bases). CDR1 is ENHRY and CDR2 is SYGVKD in the germline V gene. This CDR3 has 15 amino acids. Trimming left V 3 bases short and J 6 bases short, with 18 bases between. CDR3 residues: CAISEVGQGSGEQYF. CDR3 bases: TGTGCCATCAGTGAAGTCGGTCAGGGATCGGGCGAGCAGTACTTC.

V and J are TRBV7-2 and TRBJ2-2, with 7 bases fitting TRBD1. Per the germline V gene, CDR1 is SGHTA and CDR2 is FQGNSA. The J segment lost 8 bases and the V segment lost 5 bases, leaving 8 bases of the junction unmatched. CDR3 length: 14 residues. In nucleotides, the CDR3 is TGTGCCAGCAGCCGGGACAGTTCAGGAGGGGAGCTGTTTTTT. Translated: CASSRDSSGGELFF.

This chain joins TRBV4-1 and TRBJ2-3; D perhaps matches TRBD2 (5 bases). This CDR3 region has 13 residues. Germline V gene sequence: CDR1 MGHRA, CDR2 YSYEKL. V lost 8 bases and J 7 bases, leaving 16 bases between the germline ends. CDR3: CASSFLLDHTQYF. The CDR3 region has the DNA TGCGCCAGCTCCTTCCTACTAGATCATACGCAGTATTTT.

This clone was counted a few times. V is TRBV30 and J is TRBJ1-1; TRBD1 matches at 8 bases. V was clipped by 1 base and J by 6 bases; unmatched bases: 13. The CDR3 length is 16 residues. Looked up from germline, CDR1 is GTSNPN and CDR2 is SVGIG (reference sequence). The CDR3 bases are TGTGCCTGGAGTGCATTATCTCCGGCAGGGGGCTCTGAAGCTTTCTTT. Translating it yields CAWSALSPAGGSEAFF.

This sequence joins TRBV19 and TRBJ1-2; D gene ambiguous. Deletions cut 2 bases from V and 1 base from J, with 11 bases between. This CDR3 is 15 amino acids long. Per germline, CDR1 LNHDA and CDR2 SQIVND (reference sequence). CDR3 residues: CASSIREGSNYGYTF. Written as DNA, the CDR3 is TGTGCCAGTAGTATAAGGGAGGGAAGTAACTATGGCTACACCTTC.

V gene TRBV4-1 combines with J gene TRBJ1-1; 11 bases align to TRBD1. The CDR3 extends over 19 amino acids. The germline V gene has CDR1 MGHRA and CDR2 YSYEKL. V trimming: 5 bases; J trimming: 5 bases; junction bases outside the gene matches: 19. The CDR3 spells CASSARRLDRGRLGTEAFF. DNA of the CDR3: TGCGCCAGCAGCGCCCGCCGACTGGACAGGGGGCGGCTGGGGACTGAAGCTTTCTTT.

The chain carries TRBV18 and TRBJ2-7; the D is unclear. Trimming pared 3 bases from V and 5 bases from J, leaving 5 bases between. Germline loops: CDR1 KGHSH, CDR2 LQKENI. This CDR3 spans 11 amino acids. The CDR3 sequence: CASSPRDEQYF. The CDR3 nucleotides are TGTGCCAGCTCACCCCGGGACGAGCAGTACTTC.

This chain links TRBV5-8 with TRBJ1-2; 10 bases are a match to TRBD1. The CDR3 sequence is 16 residues long. Germline V lookup: CDR1 SGHTS, CDR2 YDEGEE. After removal of 0 bases from V and 8 bases from J, the junction contained 10 bases not matched to a gene. CDR3 sequence: CASSLGVTGGAEGYTF. The CDR3 DNA follows: TGTGCCAGCAGCTTGGGGGTGACAGGGGGCGCGGAGGGCTACACCTTC.

The V and J genes are TRBV7-2 and TRBJ2-3, with 15 bases aligning to TRBD2. The CDR3 has 17 residues. Losses at the gene ends were 5 bases for V and 4 bases for J; bases not matched to a gene: 7. Germline V gene data show CDR1 as SGHTA and CDR2 as FQGNSA. The CDR3 DNA is TGTGCCAGCAGCCAATGGACTAGCGGGGGGGCGTCAGATACGCAGTATTTT. Its protein product is CASSQWTSGGASDTQYF.

V gene TRBV19 combines with J gene TRBJ2-4; 10 nucleotides agree with TRBD1. The CDR3 is 18 residues long. Germline CDR1 LNHDA, CDR2 SQIVND (reference sequence). Trimming cost V 5 bases and J 0 bases; bases outside gene matches: 10. The CDR3 here is CASSPGQGYYLAKNIQYF. The CDR3, as DNA: TGTGCCAGTAGTCCGGGACAGGGGTATTATCTAGCCAAAAACATTCAGTACTTC.